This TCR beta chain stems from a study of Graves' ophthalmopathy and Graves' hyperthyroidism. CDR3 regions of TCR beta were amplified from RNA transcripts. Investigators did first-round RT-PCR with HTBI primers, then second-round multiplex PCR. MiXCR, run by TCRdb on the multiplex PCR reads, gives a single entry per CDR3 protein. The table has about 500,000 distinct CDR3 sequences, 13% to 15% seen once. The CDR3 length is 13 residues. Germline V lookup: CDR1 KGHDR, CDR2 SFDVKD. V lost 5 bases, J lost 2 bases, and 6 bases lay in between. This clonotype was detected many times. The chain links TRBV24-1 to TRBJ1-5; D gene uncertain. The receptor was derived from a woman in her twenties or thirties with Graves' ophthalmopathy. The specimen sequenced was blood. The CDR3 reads CATSVTGNQPQHF. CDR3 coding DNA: TGTGCCACCAGTGTTACAGGCAATCAGCCCCAGCATTTT.